This T cell receptor beta chain originates from a study of breast tumors, draining lymph nodes, adjacent tissues. Study-wide results and limits: The data were judged consistent with most tumor T cells coming from lymph node and expanding in tumor.

TCRdb re-analysed the multiplex PCR reads in MiXCR, keeping a single row per CDR3 protein. The sample includes approximately 150,000 distinct CDR3 sequences, 32% seen only once; the top ten take approximately 2.2%. Breast cancer patients provided tissue from their axillary draining lymph nodes. This clonotype was detected ten times or more. Its target is not known. The CDR3 contains 15 residues. Germline V gene lookup returns CDR1 LGHDT and CDR2 YNNKEL (reference sequence). The V segment lost 1 base and the J segment 8 bases; nucleotides outside the gene matches: 5. Sequencing used axillary lymph node tissue. V usage is TRBV3-1 and J usage is TRBJ1-6; 7 nucleotides agree with TRBD1. This clonotype was obtained from a female donor with breast cancer. Some clones in this sample may be carry-over from other donors' samples. In nucleotides, the CDR3 is TGTGCCAGCAGCCAAGGGCAGGGGGAGTATTCACCCCTCCACTTT. As protein: CASSQGQGEYSPLHF.